Following are 9 T cell receptor beta chains from one sample sequenced in a study of blood T cell repertoires in COVID-19. Profiled with immunoSEQ multiplex PCR; TCRdb holds only in-frame clones, not every one. The repertoire holds roughly 69,000 clones, around 89% seen once, with approximately 5.8% in the top ten. Sequenced: peripheral blood. All receptors come from a man aged 45-65 years with acute or convalescent COVID-19.

This clone was observed a handful of times. The genes are TRBV2 and TRBJ1-2, with D tentatively TRBD1 (6 bases). Per germline, CDR1 SNHLY and CDR2 FYNNEI. This CDR3 has 16 amino acids. V was shortened by 4 bases and J by 6 bases, with 21 bases between the two germline ends. The DNA of the CDR3 is TGTGCCAGCAGTGGCCGGCCGGGACATAAGGGCGATGGCTACACCTTC. Translated, it gives CASSGRPGHKGDGYTF.

The chain uses TRBV7-2 and TRBJ2-2; D gene uncertain. The CDR3 loop spans 15 amino acids. With 8 bases removed from V and 1 base from J, the gap between germline ends came to 14 bases. From germline, CDR1 is SGHTA and CDR2 FQGNSA. CDR3 DNA: TGTGCCAGCCACGAGGCGGATATGAACACCGGGGAGCTGTTTTTT. Amino acid sequence: CASHEADMNTGELFF.

The chain uses TRBV5-1 and TRBJ2-2, with a possible D match to TRBD2 (6 bases). The V end was cut by 5 bases, the J end by 5 bases, with 13 bases between. This CDR3 comprises 14 residues. Germline V gives CDR1 SGHRS, CDR2 YFSETQ. The CDR3 DNA reads as TGCGCCAGCAGTCCGTCTCGGGGGACCGGGGAGCTGTTTTTT. Translating gives CASSPSRGTGELFF.

The chain recombines TRBV19 with TRBJ2-1, with 12 nucleotides matching TRBD2. The CDR3 loop spans 15 amino acids. Germline assignment: CDR1 LNHDA and CDR2 SQIVND (reference sequence). The V and J ends lost 3 bases and 9 bases, in that order; junction bases with no gene match: 6. CDR3 in DNA: TGTGCCAGTAGTATTTGGGCTAGCGGGAGGGGTGAGCAGTTCTTC. As protein: CASSIWASGRGEQFF.

The chain recombines TRBV6-5 with TRBJ2-3; 7 bases are a match to TRBD2. V lost 6 bases, J lost 4 bases, and 4 bases stayed unmatched. CDR1 MNHEY and CDR2 SVGAGI come from the germline V gene. This CDR3 contains 13 residues. The CDR3 nucleotides are TGTGCCAGCAGCCTAGCGGCCCCAGATACGCAGTATTTT. Its translation is CASSLAAPDTQYF.

J is TRBJ2-7 and V is TRBV19, with D possibly TRBD1 on 6 matching bases. Trimming removed 6 bases at V and 2 bases at J, with 17 bases between. This CDR3 has 15 amino acids. CDR1 is LNHDA, CDR2 SQIVND, per germline (reference sequence). CDR3 DNA sequence: TGTGCCAGTAGCCGGACAGTTGTACGACCCTACGAGCAGTACTTC. It is translated as CASSRTVVRPYEQYF.

The chain links TRBV30 to TRBJ1-5; 10 bases are shared with TRBD1. There are 13 residues in the CDR3. The germline gives CDR1 GTSNPN, CDR2 SVGIG (reference sequence). With V trimmed by 0 bases and J by 9 bases, 2 bases remained unmatched. CDR3 region: CAWSVDRGLPQHF. CDR3 nucleotides: TGTGCCTGGAGTGTAGACAGGGGGCTGCCCCAGCATTTT.

The genes are TRBV19 and TRBJ1-1, with 10 bases lining up with TRBD1. The trim removed 6 bases at V and 3 bases at J, leaving 4 bases unmatched. CDR3 size: 14 residues. CDR1 is LNHDA and CDR2 is SQIVND in the germline V gene (reference sequence). DNA of the CDR3: TGTGCCAGTAGGGACAGGGGGGGGCACACTGAAGCTTTCTTT. Its translation: CASRDRGGHTEAFF.

This sequence joins TRBV4-1 and TRBJ1-1, with 9 bases aligning to TRBD1. Trimming removed 4 bases from V and 7 bases from J; junction bases left unmatched: 7. Germline V gene lookup returns CDR1 MGHRA and CDR2 YSYEKL. This CDR3 spans 14 amino acids. CDR3 sequence: CASSPGQGWDEAFF. DNA of the CDR3: TGCGCCAGCAGCCCCGGACAGGGGTGGGATGAAGCTTTCTTT.